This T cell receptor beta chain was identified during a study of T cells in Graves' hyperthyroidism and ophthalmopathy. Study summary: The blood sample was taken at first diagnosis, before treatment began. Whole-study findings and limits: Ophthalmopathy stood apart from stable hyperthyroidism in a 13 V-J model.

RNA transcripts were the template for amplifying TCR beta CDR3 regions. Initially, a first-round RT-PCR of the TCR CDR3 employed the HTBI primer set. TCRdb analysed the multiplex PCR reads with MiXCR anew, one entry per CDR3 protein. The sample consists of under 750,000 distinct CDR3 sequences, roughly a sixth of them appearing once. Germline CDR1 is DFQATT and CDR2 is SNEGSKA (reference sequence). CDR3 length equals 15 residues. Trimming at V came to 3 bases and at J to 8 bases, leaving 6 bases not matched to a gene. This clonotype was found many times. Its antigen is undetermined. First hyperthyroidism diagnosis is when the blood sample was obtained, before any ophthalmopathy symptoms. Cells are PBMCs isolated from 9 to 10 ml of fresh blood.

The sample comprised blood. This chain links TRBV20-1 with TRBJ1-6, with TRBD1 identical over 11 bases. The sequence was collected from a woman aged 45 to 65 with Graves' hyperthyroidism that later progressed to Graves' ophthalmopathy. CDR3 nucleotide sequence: TGCAGTGCTAGTCCCGGGACAGGGGGAGATTCACCCCTCCACTTT. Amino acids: CSASPGTGGDSPLHF.